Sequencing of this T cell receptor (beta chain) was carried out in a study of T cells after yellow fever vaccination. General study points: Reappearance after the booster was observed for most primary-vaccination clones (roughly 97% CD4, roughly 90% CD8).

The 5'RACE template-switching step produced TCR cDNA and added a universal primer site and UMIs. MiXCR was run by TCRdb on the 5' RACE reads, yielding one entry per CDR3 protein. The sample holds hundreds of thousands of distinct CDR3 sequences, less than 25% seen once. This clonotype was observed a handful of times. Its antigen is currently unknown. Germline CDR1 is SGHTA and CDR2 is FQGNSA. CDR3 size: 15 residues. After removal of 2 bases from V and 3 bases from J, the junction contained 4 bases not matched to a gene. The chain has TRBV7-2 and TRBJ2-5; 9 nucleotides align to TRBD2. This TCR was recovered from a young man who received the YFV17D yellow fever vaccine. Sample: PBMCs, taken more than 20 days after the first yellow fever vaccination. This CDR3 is CASSLWASGEETQYF. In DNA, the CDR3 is TGTGCCAGCAGCTTATGGGCTAGCGGGGAAGAGACCCAGTACTTC.